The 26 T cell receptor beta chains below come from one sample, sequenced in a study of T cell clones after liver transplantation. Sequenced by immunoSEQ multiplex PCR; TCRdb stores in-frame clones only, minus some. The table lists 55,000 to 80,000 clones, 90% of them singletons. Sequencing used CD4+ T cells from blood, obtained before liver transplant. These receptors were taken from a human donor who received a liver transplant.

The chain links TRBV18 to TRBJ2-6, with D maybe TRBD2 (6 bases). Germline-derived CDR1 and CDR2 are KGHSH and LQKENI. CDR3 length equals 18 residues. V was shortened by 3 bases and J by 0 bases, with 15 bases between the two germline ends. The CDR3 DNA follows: TGTGCCAGCTCACCTCGTTCGGGACTGAGCTCTGGGGCCAACGTCCTGACTTTC. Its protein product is CASSPRSGLSSGANVLTF.

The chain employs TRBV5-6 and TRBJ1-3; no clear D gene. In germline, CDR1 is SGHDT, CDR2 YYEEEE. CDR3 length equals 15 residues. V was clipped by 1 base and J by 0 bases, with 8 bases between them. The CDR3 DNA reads TGTGCCAGCAGCTTGTGGTCCAGCTCTGGAAACACCATATATTTT. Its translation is CASSLWSSSGNTIYF.

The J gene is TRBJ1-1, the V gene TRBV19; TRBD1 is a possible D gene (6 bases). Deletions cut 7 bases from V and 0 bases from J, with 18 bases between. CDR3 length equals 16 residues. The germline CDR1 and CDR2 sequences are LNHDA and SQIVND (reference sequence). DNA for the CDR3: TGTGCCAGTACCCTAGGAAGGGGGTTCATGAACACTGAAGCTTTCTTT. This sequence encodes CASTLGRGFMNTEAFF.

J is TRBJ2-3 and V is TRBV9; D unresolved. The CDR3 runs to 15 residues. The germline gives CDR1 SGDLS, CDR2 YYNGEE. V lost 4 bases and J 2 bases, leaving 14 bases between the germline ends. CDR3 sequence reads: CASSPFPAATDTQYF. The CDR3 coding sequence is TGTGCCAGCAGCCCGTTCCCGGCCGCCACAGATACGCAGTATTTT.

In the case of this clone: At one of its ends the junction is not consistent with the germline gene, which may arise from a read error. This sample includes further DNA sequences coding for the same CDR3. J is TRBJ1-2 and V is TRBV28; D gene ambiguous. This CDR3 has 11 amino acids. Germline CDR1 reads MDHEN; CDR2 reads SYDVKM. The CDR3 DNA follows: TGTGCCAGTAGTTTTCACTATGGCTACACCTTC. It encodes CASSFHYGYTF.

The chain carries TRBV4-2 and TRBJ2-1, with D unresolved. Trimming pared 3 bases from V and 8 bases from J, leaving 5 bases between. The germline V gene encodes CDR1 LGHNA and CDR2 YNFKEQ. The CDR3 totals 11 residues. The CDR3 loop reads CASSQEHEQFF. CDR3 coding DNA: TGTGCCAGCAGCCAGGAACATGAGCAGTTCTTC.

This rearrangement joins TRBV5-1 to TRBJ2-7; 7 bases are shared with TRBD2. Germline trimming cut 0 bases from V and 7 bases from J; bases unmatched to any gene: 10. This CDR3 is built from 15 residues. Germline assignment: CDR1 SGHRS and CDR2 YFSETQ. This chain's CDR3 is CASSLGLGGEGEQYF. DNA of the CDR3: TGCGCCAGCAGCTTGGGGCTAGGAGGGGAGGGTGAGCAGTACTTC.

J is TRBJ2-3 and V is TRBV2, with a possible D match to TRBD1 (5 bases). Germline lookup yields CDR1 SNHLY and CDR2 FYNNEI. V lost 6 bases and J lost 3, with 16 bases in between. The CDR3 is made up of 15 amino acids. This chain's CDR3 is CASRRAGLETDTQYF. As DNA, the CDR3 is TGTGCCAGCAGAAGGGCAGGGCTGGAGACAGATACGCAGTATTTT.

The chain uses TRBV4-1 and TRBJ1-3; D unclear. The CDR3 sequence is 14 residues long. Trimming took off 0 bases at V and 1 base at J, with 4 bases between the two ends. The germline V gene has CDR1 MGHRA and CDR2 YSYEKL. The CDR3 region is CASSQEGSGNTIYF. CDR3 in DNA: TGCGCCAGCAGCCAAGAAGGGTCTGGAAACACCATATATTTT.

CDR3 loop: CASTVLSSGNTIYF. CDR3 DNA sequence: TGTGCCAGCACCGTACTCAGCTCTGGAAACACCATATATTTT. The chain carries TRBV6-1 and TRBJ1-3; D call uncertain. Germline lookup yields CDR1 MNHNS and CDR2 SASEGT. The V end lost 7 bases, the J end lost 0 bases, and 10 bases lay between the germline ends. CDR3 length: 14 amino acids.

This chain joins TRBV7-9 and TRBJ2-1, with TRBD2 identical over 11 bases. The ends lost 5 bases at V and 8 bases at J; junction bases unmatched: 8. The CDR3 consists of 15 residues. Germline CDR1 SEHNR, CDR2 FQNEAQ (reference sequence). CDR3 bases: TGTGCCAGCAGCCGAACTAGCGGGAGCACAGATGAGCAGTTCTTC. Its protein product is CASSRTSGSTDEQFF.

The CDR3 region has the DNA TGTGCCTGGGCGGGACTAGGGAACACCGGGGAGCTGTTTTTT. It yields the protein CAWAGLGNTGELFF. The chain has TRBV30 and TRBJ2-2, with TRBD2 matching over 8 bases. Unmatched junction bases numbered 3, after V lost 5 bases and J lost 1 base. Germline-derived CDR1 and CDR2 are GTSNPN and SVGIG (reference sequence). The CDR3 is 14 residues long.

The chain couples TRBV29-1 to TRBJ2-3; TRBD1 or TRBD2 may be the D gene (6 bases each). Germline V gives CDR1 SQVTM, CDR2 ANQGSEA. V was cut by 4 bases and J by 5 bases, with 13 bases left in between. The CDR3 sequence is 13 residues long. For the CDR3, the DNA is TGCAGCGTTGCCCAGGGGCGGGGAGATACGCAGTATTTT. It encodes CSVAQGRGDTQYF.

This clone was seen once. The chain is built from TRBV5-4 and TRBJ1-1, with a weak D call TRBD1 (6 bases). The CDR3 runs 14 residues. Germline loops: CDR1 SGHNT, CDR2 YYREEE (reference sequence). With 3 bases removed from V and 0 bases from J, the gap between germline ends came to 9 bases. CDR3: CASSSGQVNTEAFF. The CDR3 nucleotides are TGTGCCAGCAGCTCGGGACAAGTGAACACTGAAGCTTTCTTT. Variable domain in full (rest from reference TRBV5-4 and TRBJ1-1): ETGVTQSPTHLIKTRGQQVTLRCSSQSGHNTVSWYQQALGQGPQFIFQYYREEENGRGNFPPRFSGLQFPNYSSELNVNALELDDSALYLCASSSGQVNTEAFFGQGTRLTVV.

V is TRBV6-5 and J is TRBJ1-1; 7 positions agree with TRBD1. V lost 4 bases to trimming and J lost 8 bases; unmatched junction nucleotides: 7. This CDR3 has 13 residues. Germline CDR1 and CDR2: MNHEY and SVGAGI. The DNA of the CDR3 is TGTGCCAGCAGTTTAACCGGGACAGCCGAAGCTTTCTTT. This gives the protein CASSLTGTAEAFF.

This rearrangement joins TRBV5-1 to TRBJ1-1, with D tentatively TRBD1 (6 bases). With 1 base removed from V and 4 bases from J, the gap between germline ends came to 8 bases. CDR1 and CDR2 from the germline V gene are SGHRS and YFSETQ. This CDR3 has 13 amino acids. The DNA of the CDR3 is TGCGCCAGCAGCTTGACAGGGTTCACTGAAGCTTTCTTT. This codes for CASSLTGFTEAFF.

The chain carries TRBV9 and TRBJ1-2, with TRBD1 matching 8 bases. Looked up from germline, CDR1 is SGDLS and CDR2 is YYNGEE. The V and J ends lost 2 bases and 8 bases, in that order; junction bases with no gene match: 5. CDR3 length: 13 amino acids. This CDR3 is CASSVQGAWGYTF. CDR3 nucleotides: TGTGCCAGCAGCGTTCAGGGGGCGTGGGGCTACACCTTC.

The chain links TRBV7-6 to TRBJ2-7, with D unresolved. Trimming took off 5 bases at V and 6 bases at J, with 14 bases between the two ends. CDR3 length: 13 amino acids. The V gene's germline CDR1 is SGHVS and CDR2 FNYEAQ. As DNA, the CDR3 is TGTGCCAGCAGCCCGTCCATGACATCCGAGCAGTACTTC. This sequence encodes CASSPSMTSEQYF.

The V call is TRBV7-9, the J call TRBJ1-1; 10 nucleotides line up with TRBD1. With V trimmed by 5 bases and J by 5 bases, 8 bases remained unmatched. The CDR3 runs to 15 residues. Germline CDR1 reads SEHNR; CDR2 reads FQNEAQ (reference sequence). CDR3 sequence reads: CASSGDRGRGTEAFF. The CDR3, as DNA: TGTGCCAGCAGCGGGGACAGGGGCAGGGGTACTGAAGCTTTCTTT. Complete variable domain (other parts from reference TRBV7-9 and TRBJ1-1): DTGVSQNPRHKITKRGQNVTFRCDPISEHNRLYWYRQTLGQGPEFLTYFQNEAQLEKSRLLSDRFSAERPKGSFSTLEIQRTEQGDSAMYLCASSGDRGRGTEAFFGQGTRLTVV.

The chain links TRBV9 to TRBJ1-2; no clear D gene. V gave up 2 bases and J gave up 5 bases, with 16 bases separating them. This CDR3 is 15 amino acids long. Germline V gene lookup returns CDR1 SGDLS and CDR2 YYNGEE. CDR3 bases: TGTGCCAGCAGCGTCGGACCTAGTATCGAGTATGGCTACACCTTC. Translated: CASSVGPSIEYGYTF.

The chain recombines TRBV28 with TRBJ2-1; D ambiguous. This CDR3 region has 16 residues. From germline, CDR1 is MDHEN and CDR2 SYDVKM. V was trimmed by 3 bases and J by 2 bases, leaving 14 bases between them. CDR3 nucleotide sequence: TGTGCCAGCAGTTTTATTCCGAACAATCCCTACAATGAGCAGTTCTTC. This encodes CASSFIPNNPYNEQFF.

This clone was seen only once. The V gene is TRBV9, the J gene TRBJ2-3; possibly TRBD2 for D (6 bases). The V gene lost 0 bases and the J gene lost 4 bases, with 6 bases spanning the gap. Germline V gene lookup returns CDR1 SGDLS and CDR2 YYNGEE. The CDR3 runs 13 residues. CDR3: CASSVGEADTQYF. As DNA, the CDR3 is TGTGCCAGCAGCGTAGGGGAGGCAGATACGCAGTATTTT. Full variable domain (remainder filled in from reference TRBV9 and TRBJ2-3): DSGVTQTPKHLITATGQRVTLRCSPRSGDLSVYWYQQSLDQGLQFLIQYYNGEERAKGNILERFSAQQFPDLHSELNLSSLELGDSALYFCASSVGEADTQYFGPGTRLTVL.

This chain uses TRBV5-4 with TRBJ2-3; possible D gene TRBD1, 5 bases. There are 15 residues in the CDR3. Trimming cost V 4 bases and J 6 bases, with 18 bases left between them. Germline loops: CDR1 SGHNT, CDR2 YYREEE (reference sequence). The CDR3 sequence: CASSPTGTLGDTQYF. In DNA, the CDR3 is TGTGCCAGCAGCCCAACAGGAACCCTCGGTGATACGCAGTATTTT.

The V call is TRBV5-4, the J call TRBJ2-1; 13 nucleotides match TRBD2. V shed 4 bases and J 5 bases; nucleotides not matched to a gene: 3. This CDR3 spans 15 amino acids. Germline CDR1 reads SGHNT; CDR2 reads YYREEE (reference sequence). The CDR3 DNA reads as TGTGCCAGCAGCCTGGGACTAGCGGGGAACAATGAGCAGTTCTTC. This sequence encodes CASSLGLAGNNEQFF.

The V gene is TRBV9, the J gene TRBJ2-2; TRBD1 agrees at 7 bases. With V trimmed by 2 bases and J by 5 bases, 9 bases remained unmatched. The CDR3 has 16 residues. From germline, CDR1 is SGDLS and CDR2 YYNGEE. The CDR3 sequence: CASSVRDSLITGELFF. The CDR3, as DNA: TGTGCCAGCAGCGTCCGGGACAGTTTAATTACCGGGGAGCTGTTTTTT.

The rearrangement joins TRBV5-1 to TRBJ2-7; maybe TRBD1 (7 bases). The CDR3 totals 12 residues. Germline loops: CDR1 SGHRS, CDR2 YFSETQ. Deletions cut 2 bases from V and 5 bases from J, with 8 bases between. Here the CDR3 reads CASSFRGDEQYF. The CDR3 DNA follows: TGCGCCAGCAGCTTCAGGGGGGACGAGCAGTACTTC.